This is a list of T cell receptor beta chains from one sample in a study of shared clonotypes between healthy human individuals. Sequencing used immunoSEQ multiplex PCR; TCRdb keeps in-frame clones, though not all of them. The sample yields 2 million to 2.5 million clones, under 95% seen once. The source material was naive CD8+ T cells from PBMCs. Receptors originate from a man between 18 and 35 years old in good health. Some clones in this sample may be carry-over from other donors' samples. CDR3s include the opening cysteine and the closing phenylalanine or tryptophan. Fields, in order: D gene, clone size, V gene, J gene, CDR3 protein, CDR3 DNA. D genes are given only for firm matches. Clone size is not always given. Where it is, it says once, few, many or a class for expanded clones.

-	-	TRBV27	TRBJ1-5	CASSLRQGNQPQHF	TGTGCCAGCAGTTTACGGCAGGGGAATCAGCCCCAGCATTTT
TRBD2	-	TRBV7-8	TRBJ2-7	CASSLAPGLAGYEQYF	TGTGCCAGCAGCTTAGCGCCGGGACTAGCGGGCTACGAGCAGTACTTC
-	-	TRBV4-1	TRBJ2-7	CASSQVLRGPDDEQYF	TGCGCCAGCAGCCAAGTGTTGAGGGGACCCGATGACGAGCAGTACTTC
-	-	TRBV30	TRBJ1-1	CACATEALRAFF	TGTGCCTGCGCCACGGAGGCCCTGAGGGCTTTCTTT
-	-	TRBV9	TRBJ2-7	CASSGAGDEQYF	TGTGCCAGCAGCGGGGCAGGGGACGAGCAGTACTTC
-	-	TRBV15	TRBJ1-5	CATSRSRINQPQHF	TGTGCCACCAGCAGATCAAGAATTAATCAGCCCCAGCATTTT
-	-	TRBV11-2	TRBJ2-1	CASSENRAEQFF	TGTGCCAGCAGCGAGAACAGGGCTGAGCAGTTCTTC
-	-	TRBV7-2	TRBJ2-5	CASSLGQATQYF	TGTGCCAGCAGCTTGGGCCAGGCGACCCAGTACTTC
-	-	TRBV27	TRBJ2-3	CASSTYASTDTQYF	TGTGCCAGCAGTACTTATGCTAGCACAGATACGCAGTATTTT
TRBD1	-	TRBV29-1	TRBJ2-7	CSVLQGYEQYF	TGCAGCGTCCTACAGGGGTACGAGCAGTACTTC
TRBD2	once	TRBV6-1	TRBJ2-7	CASSDRTSSYEQYF	TGTGCCAGCAGTGATAGGACTAGCAGCTACGAGCAGTACTTC
TRBD2	-	TRBV28	TRBJ2-2	CASTHWREVAGELFF	TGTGCCAGCACCCACTGGCGGGAGGTGGCCGGGGAGCTGTTTTTT
-	-	TRBV19	TRBJ1-2	CASSMRGSNYGYTF	TGTGCCAGTAGTATGAGGGGCTCTAACTATGGCTACACCTTC
-	once	TRBV4-1	TRBJ1-5	CASSQDRGLNNQPQHF	TGCGCCAGCAGCCAAGATAGGGGACTCAACAATCAGCCCCAGCATTTT
-	-	TRBV4-3	TRBJ2-1	CASSQSASAYNEQFF	TGCGCCAGCAGCCAATCGGCTAGCGCTTACAATGAGCAGTTCTTC
-	-	TRBV27	TRBJ2-7	CASSPGTRYEQYF	TGTGCCAGCAGTCCCGGGACACGCTACGAGCAGTACTTC
TRBD1	-	TRBV13	TRBJ2-7	CASSLSGTGSYEQYF	TGTGCCAGCAGCTTGTCCGGGACAGGTTCCTACGAGCAGTACTTC